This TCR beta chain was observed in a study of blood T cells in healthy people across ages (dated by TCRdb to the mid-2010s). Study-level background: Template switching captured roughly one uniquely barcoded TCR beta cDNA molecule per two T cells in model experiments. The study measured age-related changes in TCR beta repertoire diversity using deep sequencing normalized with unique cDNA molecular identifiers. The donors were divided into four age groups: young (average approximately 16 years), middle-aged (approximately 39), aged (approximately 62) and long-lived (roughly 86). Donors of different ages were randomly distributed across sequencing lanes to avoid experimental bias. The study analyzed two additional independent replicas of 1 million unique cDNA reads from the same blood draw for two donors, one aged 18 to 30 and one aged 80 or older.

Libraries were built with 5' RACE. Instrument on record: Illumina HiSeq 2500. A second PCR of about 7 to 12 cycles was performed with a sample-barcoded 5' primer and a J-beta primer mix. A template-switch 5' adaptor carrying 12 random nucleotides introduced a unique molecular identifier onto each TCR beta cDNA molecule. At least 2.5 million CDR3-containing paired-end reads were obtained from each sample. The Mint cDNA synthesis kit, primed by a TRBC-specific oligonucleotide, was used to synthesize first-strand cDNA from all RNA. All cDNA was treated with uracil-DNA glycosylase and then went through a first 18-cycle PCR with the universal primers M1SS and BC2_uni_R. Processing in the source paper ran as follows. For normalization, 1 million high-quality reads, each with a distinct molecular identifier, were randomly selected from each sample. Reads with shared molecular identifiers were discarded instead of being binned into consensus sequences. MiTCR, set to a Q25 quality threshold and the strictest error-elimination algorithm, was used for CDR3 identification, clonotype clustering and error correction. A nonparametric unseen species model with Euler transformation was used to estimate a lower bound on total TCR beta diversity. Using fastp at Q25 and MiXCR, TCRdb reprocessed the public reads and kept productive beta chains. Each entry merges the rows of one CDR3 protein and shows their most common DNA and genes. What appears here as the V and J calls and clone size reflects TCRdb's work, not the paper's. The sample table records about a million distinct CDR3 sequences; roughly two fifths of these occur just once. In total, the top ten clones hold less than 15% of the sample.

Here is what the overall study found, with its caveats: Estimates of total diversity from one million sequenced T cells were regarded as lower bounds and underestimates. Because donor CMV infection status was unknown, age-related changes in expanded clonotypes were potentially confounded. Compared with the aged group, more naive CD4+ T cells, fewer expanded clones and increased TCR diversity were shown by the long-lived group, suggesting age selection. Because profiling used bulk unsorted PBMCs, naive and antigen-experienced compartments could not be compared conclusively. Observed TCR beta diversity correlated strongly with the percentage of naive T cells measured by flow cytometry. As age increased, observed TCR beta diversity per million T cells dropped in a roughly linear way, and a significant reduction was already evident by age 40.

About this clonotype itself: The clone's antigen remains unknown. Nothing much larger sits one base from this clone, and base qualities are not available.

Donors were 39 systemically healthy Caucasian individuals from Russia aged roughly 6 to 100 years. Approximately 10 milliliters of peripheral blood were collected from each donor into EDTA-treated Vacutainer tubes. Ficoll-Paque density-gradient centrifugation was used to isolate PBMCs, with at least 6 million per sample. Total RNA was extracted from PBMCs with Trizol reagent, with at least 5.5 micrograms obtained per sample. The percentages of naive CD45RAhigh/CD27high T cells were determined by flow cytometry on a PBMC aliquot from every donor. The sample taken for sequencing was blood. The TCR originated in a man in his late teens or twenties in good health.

The sequence in DNA is TGCGCCAGCAGCCCAGGAGCCAGGGACTATGGCTACACCTTC. It translates to CASSPGARDYGYTF. The rearranged chain carries TRBV5-1 and TRBJ1-2, with TRBD1 perhaps the D gene, on 5 matching bases. The CDR3 holds 14 amino acids from the cysteine to the phenylalanine. Of all the DNA, just the CDR3 is kept, 42 bases in frame from base 1. The junction shows trimming of 4 bases on V and 3 bases on J, plus 13 bases between the germline ends. Looking up the germline V gene yields CDR1 SGHRS and CDR2 YFSETQ.